This T cell receptor (beta chain) comes out of a study of Graves' ophthalmopathy and Graves' hyperthyroidism. Amplified material comprised TCR beta CDR3 regions derived from RNA transcripts. The workflow started with a first-round RT-PCR run with HTBI primers and then moved on to a second-round multiplex PCR. TCRdb recomputed calls from the multiplex PCR reads with MiXCR, one row per CDR3 protein. The table has roughly 700,000 distinct CDR3 sequences, 40% seen once. Germline V gene sequence: CDR1 DFQATT, CDR2 SNEGSKA (reference sequence). V was clipped by 2 bases and J by 4 bases, with 8 bases between them. The CDR3 is 12 amino acids. This clonotype was picked up one time.

This TCR came from an adult man with Graves' ophthalmopathy. The chain recombines TRBV20-1 with TRBJ1-1, with D tentatively TRBD1 (5 bases). Sample: peripheral blood. The CDR3 DNA follows: TGCAGTGCTAGATGGGGCGCCACTGAAGCTTTCTTT. The encoded protein is CSARWGATEAFF.